One sample yielded the 25 T cell receptor beta chains listed below, sequenced in a study of vaccination and CD4 T cells after COVID-19. Sequenced with the Oncomine TCR Beta short-read assay was DNA taken from cultured CD4+ T cells. MiXCR, run by TCRdb on the PCR reads, gives a single entry per CDR3 protein. The profile shows 7,000 or so distinct CDR3 sequences, under 40% of them singletons. The antigens of these receptors remain unknown. The treatment was: approximately nine-day PBMC culture with coronavirus spike peptide pools or control peptides (ViraFEST assay). The unexposed donor gave CD4+ T cells before the COVID-19 pandemic (2011-2018). Sequenced material: CD4+ T cells from blood, cultured in vitro. These receptors originate from a human donor in good health.

The chain links TRBV5-1 to TRBJ2-7; the D is unclear. Germline-derived CDR1 and CDR2 are SGHRS and YFSETQ. Trimming took 0 bases from V and 4 from J, leaving 5 bases between them. The CDR3 spans 12 residues. The CDR3 loop reads CASSLDKYEQYF. The DNA for the CDR3 is TGCGCCAGCAGCTTGGATAAGTACGAGCAGTACTTC.

The V call is TRBV18, the J call TRBJ2-3, with D possibly matching TRBD2 (6 bases). Trimming cost V 3 bases and J 9 bases, with 13 bases left between them. The CDR3 is 13 residues long. The germline V gene has CDR1 KGHSH and CDR2 LQKENI. CDR3 bases: TGTGCCAGCTCACCTGGCGGGCGGGACACGCAGTATTTT. Translation: CASSPGGRDTQYF. The full variable domain, in which reference TRBV18 and TRBJ2-3 provide the parts outside the CDR3, is NAGVMQNPRHLVRRRGQEARLRCSPMKGHSHVYWYRQLPEEGLKFMVYLQKENIIDESGMPKERFSAEFPKEGPSILRIQQVVRGDSAAYFCASSPGGRDTQYFGPGTRLTVL.

The genes are TRBV11-1 and TRBJ2-2; either TRBD1 or TRBD2 may supply D (5 bases each). The V and J ends lost 8 bases and 4 bases respectively, with 14 bases between them. CDR1 is SGHAT and CDR2 is FQDESV in the germline V gene (reference sequence). The CDR3 extends over 14 amino acids. The CDR3 region is CASQSEGPTGELFF. CDR3 nucleotide sequence: TGTGCCAGCCAGTCCGAGGGGCCCACCGGGGAGCTGTTTTTT. Using reference TRBV11-1 and TRBJ2-2 for the parts outside the CDR3, the full variable domain is EAEVAQSPRYKITEKSQAVAFWCDPISGHATLYWYRQILGQGPELLVQFQDESVVDDSQLPKDRFSAERLKGVDSTLKIQPAELGDSAMYLCASQSEGPTGELFFGEGSRLTVL.

The rearrangement links TRBV20-1 to TRBJ2-2; 13 bases align to TRBD2. Germline V gives CDR1 DFQATT, CDR2 SNEGSKA (reference sequence). V shed 2 bases and J 6 bases; nucleotides not matched to a gene: 0. CDR3 size: 14 residues. CDR3 region: CSARTSGGAGELFF. CDR3 DNA sequence: TGCAGTGCTAGAACTAGCGGGGGGGCCGGGGAGCTGTTTTTT.

The gene calls are TRBV30 and TRBJ2-7, with TRBD1 as a possible D gene (6 bases). V was pared by 4 bases and J by 3 bases, with 31 bases between. Germline CDR1 reads GTSNPN; CDR2 reads SVGIG (reference sequence). The CDR3 spans 19 residues. The CDR3 region has the DNA TGTGCCTGGAACCCCCCGGGACACCTGATCTTAGGCCCCTACTACGAGCAGTACTTC. Translated, it gives CAWNPPGHLILGPYYEQYF.

The chain couples TRBV6-2 or TRBV6-3 to TRBJ1-1; possibly TRBD1 for D (5 bases). The CDR3 sequence is 12 residues long. Between the trimmed V and J ends, which lost 4 bases and 5 bases, there was a span of 8 bases. The germline V gene has CDR1 MNHEY and CDR2 SVGEGT. This CDR3 is CASSLPGTEAFF. The CDR3 nucleotides are TGTGCCAGCAGTTTGCCAGGGACTGAAGCTTTCTTT.

This clonotype has only a few counts. The rearrangement uses TRBV7-9 and TRBJ1-1, with D tentatively TRBD1 (5 bases). Germline values: CDR1 SEHNR, CDR2 FQNEAQ (reference sequence). The ends were cut back, 2 bases at V and 8 bases at J, with 12 bases in the middle. This CDR3 spans 13 amino acids. The chain's CDR3 is CASSLQGGAEAFF. CDR3 in DNA: TGTGCCAGCAGCTTACAGGGTGGAGCAGAAGCTTTCTTT. Complete variable domain (other parts from reference TRBV7-9 and TRBJ1-1): DTGVSQNPRHKITKRGQNVTFRCDPISEHNRLYWYRQTLGQGPEFLTYFQNEAQLEKSRLLSDRFSAERPKGSFSTLEIQRTEQGDSAMYLCASSLQGGAEAFFGQGTRLTVV.

There are a few counts of this clonotype. V gene TRBV18 combines with J gene TRBJ2-7; D may be TRBD2 (6 bases). Germline V CDR1 and CDR2: KGHSH, LQKENI. V lost 3 bases, J lost 2 bases, and 11 bases lay in between. This CDR3 contains 14 residues. The CDR3, as DNA: TGTGCCAGCTCACCCGTGGGGGGAGCCTACGAGCAGTACTTC. Translated, it gives CASSPVGGAYEQYF. Variable domain in full (rest from reference TRBV18 and TRBJ2-7): NAGVMQNPRHLVRRRGQEARLRCSPMKGHSHVYWYRQLPEEGLKFMVYLQKENIIDESGMPKERFSAEFPKEGPSILRIQQVVRGDSAAYFCASSPVGGAYEQYFGPGTRLTVT.

The chain couples TRBV7-6 to TRBJ2-5; D is unclear. Trimming removed 3 bases at V and 0 bases at J, with 14 bases between. The CDR3 has 16 residues. Germline V gene sequence: CDR1 SGHVS, CDR2 FNYEAQ. CDR3 region: CASSFLGSPHQETQYF. The CDR3 nucleotides are TGTGCCAGCAGCTTTCTTGGATCCCCCCACCAAGAGACCCAGTACTTC.

The J gene is TRBJ1-2, the V gene TRBV19; D is ambiguous. V was cut by 5 bases and J by 0 bases, with 13 bases left in between. This CDR3 comprises 15 residues. CDR1 is LNHDA, CDR2 SQIVND, per germline (reference sequence). CDR3 region: CASSRSDGSNYGYTF. DNA for the CDR3: TGTGCCAGTAGTCGCTCGGACGGATCTAACTATGGCTACACCTTC.

The gene calls are TRBV6-1 and TRBJ2-3; no clear D. V was clipped by 7 bases and J by 2 bases, with 13 bases between them. Germline V CDR1 and CDR2: MNHNS, SASEGT. There are 14 residues in the CDR3. CDR3 region: CASKSNRNTDTQYF. In nucleotides, the CDR3 is TGTGCCAGCAAATCTAACAGAAACACAGATACGCAGTATTTT.

This clonotype was seen a handful of times. The chain links TRBV5-1 to TRBJ2-5, with D unresolved. This CDR3 has 14 residues. Germline V lookup: CDR1 SGHRS, CDR2 YFSETQ. Trimming removed 0 bases at V and 0 bases at J, with 6 bases between. This CDR3 is CASSLATDQETQYF. The CDR3 region has the DNA TGCGCCAGCAGCTTGGCCACGGACCAAGAGACCCAGTACTTC.

The chain is built from TRBV7-8 and TRBJ1-1; no definite D call. V gave up 5 bases and J gave up 6 bases, with 16 bases separating them. The CDR3 has 14 residues. Germline-derived CDR1 and CDR2 are SGHVS and FQNEAQ. Here the CDR3 DNA reads TGTGCCAGCAGCCCATCCGGGGTTGTCGCTGAAGCTTTCTTT. This translates into CASSPSGVVAEAFF.

The V call is TRBV10-2, the J call TRBJ2-5; no definite D call. V shed 4 bases and J shed 2 bases, with 8 bases lying between them. CDR1 is WSHSY and CDR2 is SAAADI in the germline V gene. The CDR3 loop spans 13 amino acids. CDR3 nucleotides: TGCGCCAGCAGTGCCCAGGCGCAAGAGACCCAGTACTTC. It codes for CASSAQAQETQYF.

This chain uses TRBV19 with TRBJ2-1, with D tentatively TRBD2 (7 bases). The V gene's germline CDR1 is LNHDA and CDR2 SQIVND (reference sequence). V lost 6 bases and J 9 bases, leaving 18 bases between the germline ends. The length of the CDR3 is 14 residues. The CDR3 bases are TGTGCCAGTAGAGGAGGGGGGAGGGTCGGTGAGCAGTTCTTC. Translated: CASRGGGRVGEQFF.

This chain connects TRBV4-1 to TRBJ2-1, with TRBD2 as a possible D gene (6 bases). Germline V lookup: CDR1 MGHRA, CDR2 YSYEKL. The CDR3 runs 15 residues. V was shortened by 4 bases and J by 0 bases, with 10 bases between the two germline ends. This chain's CDR3 is CASSLAESSYNEQFF. DNA for the CDR3: TGCGCCAGCAGCCTAGCGGAAAGCTCCTACAATGAGCAGTTCTTC.

A note on this clonotype: At one end the junction does not follow the germline gene, possibly because of a read error. This chain uses TRBV7-2 with TRBJ2-3, with D maybe TRBD1 (5 bases). Germline V lookup: CDR1 SGHTA, CDR2 FQGNSA. This CDR3 region has 10 residues. The CDR3 nucleotides read TGTGCCAGCTCGACAGAGACGCAGTATTTT. This encodes CASSTETQYF.

The chain carries TRBV20-1 and TRBJ2-1; 15 nucleotides line up with TRBD2. The CDR3 extends over 15 amino acids. Looked up from germline, CDR1 is DFQATT and CDR2 is SNEGSKA (reference sequence). The V segment lost 6 bases and the J segment 3 bases; nucleotides outside the gene matches: 3. In nucleotides, the CDR3 is TGCAGTGCCCCGGGACTAGCGGGGGGCTACAATGAGCAGTTCTTC. Translated: CSAPGLAGGYNEQFF.

The rearrangement uses TRBV7-7 and TRBJ2-5; 7 bases line up with TRBD1. Trimming removed 5 bases from V and 4 bases from J; junction bases left unmatched: 10. Per the germline V gene, CDR1 is SSHAT and CDR2 is FNYEAQ (reference sequence). The CDR3 has 15 amino acids. The CDR3 sequence: CASSLVRTGGETQYF. The CDR3 DNA reads TGTGCCAGCAGCCTCGTACGGACAGGAGGAGAGACCCAGTACTTC.

This clonotype was counted a single time. This chain links TRBV7-2 with TRBJ1-2; 7 positions agree with TRBD1. Unmatched junction bases numbered 12, after V lost 7 bases and J lost 4 bases. Germline-derived CDR1 and CDR2 are SGHTA and FQGNSA. The CDR3 has 15 amino acids. The CDR3 DNA follows: TGTGCCAGCACCAATCAGGGGGGGCGGACCTATGGCTACACCTTC. It encodes CASTNQGGRTYGYTF. The whole variable domain, remainder taken from reference TRBV7-2 and TRBJ1-2, is GAGVSQSPSNKVTEKGKDVELRCDPISGHTALYWYRQSLGQGLEFLIYFQGNSAPDKSGLPSDRFSAERTGGSVSTLTIQRTQQEDSAVYLCASTNQGGRTYGYTFGSGTRLTVV.

This clonotype has more than one count but fewer than ten. The chain employs TRBV7-3 and TRBJ2-2, with D unclear. Germline values: CDR1 SGHTA, CDR2 FQGTGA. CDR3 length equals 12 residues. Trimming cost V 6 bases and J 5 bases, with 7 bases left between them. CDR3 in amino acids: CASSPRTGELFF. The CDR3 DNA sequence: TGTGCCAGCAGTCCTAGGACCGGGGAGCTGTTTTTT.

The chain combines TRBV20-1 with TRBJ2-7; 10 bases map to TRBD1. V lost 4 bases and J lost 6; bases outside the gene matches: 9. Germline CDR1 reads DFQATT; CDR2 reads SNEGSKA (reference sequence). The CDR3 length is 14 residues. CDR3 residues: CSAIPDRGSLEQYF. The CDR3 DNA is TGCAGTGCTATCCCGGACAGGGGGTCGCTCGAGCAGTACTTC.

The CDR3 spells CSARGGGGTEAFF. The DNA of the CDR3 is TGCAGTGCTAGAGGGGGAGGAGGGACTGAAGCTTTCTTT. This chain links TRBV20-1 with TRBJ1-1; no reliable D call. Per germline, CDR1 DFQATT and CDR2 SNEGSKA (reference sequence). The CDR3 sequence is 13 residues long. Trimming took 1 base from V and 5 from J, leaving 11 bases between them.

The rearrangement links TRBV7-3 to TRBJ2-3; D ambiguous. The germline V gene encodes CDR1 SGHTA and CDR2 FQGTGA. Deletions cut 5 bases from V and 2 bases from J, with 11 bases between. There are 14 residues in the CDR3. CDR3: CASSVSFNTDTQYF. As DNA, the CDR3 is TGTGCCAGCAGCGTATCCTTCAACACAGATACGCAGTATTTT.

This rearrangement joins TRBV7-9 to TRBJ2-3; no clear D. The CDR3 is made up of 11 amino acids. Germline assignment: CDR1 SEHNR and CDR2 FQNEAQ (reference sequence). V dropped 6 bases and J dropped 1 base, with 2 bases sitting between them. CDR3 nucleotides: TGTGCCAGCAGGCGCACAGATACGCAGTATTTT. Translation gives CASRRTDTQYF.